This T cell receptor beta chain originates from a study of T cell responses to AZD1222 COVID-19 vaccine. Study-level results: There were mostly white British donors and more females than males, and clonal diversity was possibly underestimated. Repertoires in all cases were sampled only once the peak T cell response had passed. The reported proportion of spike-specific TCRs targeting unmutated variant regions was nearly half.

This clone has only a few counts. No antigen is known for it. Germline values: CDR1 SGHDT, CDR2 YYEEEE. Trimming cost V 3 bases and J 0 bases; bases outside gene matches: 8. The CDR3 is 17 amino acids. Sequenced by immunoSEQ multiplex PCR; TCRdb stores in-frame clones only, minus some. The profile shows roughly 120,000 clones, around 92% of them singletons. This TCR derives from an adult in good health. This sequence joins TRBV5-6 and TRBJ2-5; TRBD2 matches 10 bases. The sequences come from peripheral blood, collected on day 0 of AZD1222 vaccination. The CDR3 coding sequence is TGTGCCAGCAGCTACACTAGTAGCGGGGGGTACCAAGAGACCCAGTACTTC. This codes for CASSYTSSGGYQETQYF. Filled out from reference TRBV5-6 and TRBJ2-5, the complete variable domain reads DAGVTQSPTHLIKTRGQQVTLRCSPKSGHDTVSWYQQALGQGPQFIFQYYEEEERQRGNFPDRFSGHQFPNYSSELNVNALLLGDSALYLCASSYTSSGGYQETQYFGPGTRLLVL.